The 24 T cell receptor beta chains below were found in one sample sequenced in a study of blood T cell repertoires in COVID-19. Clones were read by immunoSEQ multiplex PCR, and TCRdb kept only the in-frame ones, dropping some. The sample lists 40,000 or so clones; 92% were seen once. Material for sequencing was peripheral blood. All receptors derive from a human donor in a cohort sampled during active COVID-19.

This rearrangement joins TRBV19 to TRBJ2-1, with D perhaps matching TRBD2 (6 bases). The CDR3 sequence is 15 residues long. The germline gives CDR1 LNHDA, CDR2 SQIVND (reference sequence). V lost 7 bases and J lost 0, with 13 bases in between. In nucleotides, the CDR3 is TGTGCCAGTATACCTAGCGCAACCTCCTACAATGAGCAGTTCTTC. As protein: CASIPSATSYNEQFF.

The count of this clone is one. V usage is TRBV27 and J usage is TRBJ1-2; maybe TRBD1 (5 bases). Between the trimmed V and J ends, which lost 5 bases and 8 bases, there was a span of 15 bases. The CDR3 consists of 13 residues. Germline lookup yields CDR1 MNHEY and CDR2 SMNVEV (reference sequence). DNA of the CDR3: TGTGCCAGCAGTCTGCCAGGGTCGGGCGGCTACACCTTC. Translating gives CASSLPGSGGYTF.

This clone is a singleton in its sample. This chain links TRBV3-1 (or the pseudogene TRBV3-2) with TRBJ1-1, with 7 bases identical to TRBD1. V shed 4 bases, J shed 8 bases, and the junction held 7 bases outside the gene matches. The CDR3 loop spans 13 amino acids. The germline V gene has CDR1 LGHDT and CDR2 YNNKEL (reference sequence). The CDR3 region is CASSLGTVAEAFF. The CDR3 nucleotides read TGTGCCAGCAGCCTCGGGACAGTTGCAGAAGCTTTCTTT.

The chain combines TRBV28 with TRBJ2-2; 7 positions match TRBD2. Germline lookup yields CDR1 MDHEN and CDR2 SYDVKM. V shed 5 bases and J 1 base; nucleotides not matched to a gene: 4. This CDR3 comprises 15 residues. This chain's CDR3 is CASSIAGLNTGELFF. For the CDR3, the DNA is TGTGCCAGCAGTATAGCGGGCTTGAACACCGGGGAGCTGTTTTTT.

The chain uses TRBV12-3 or TRBV12-4 and TRBJ1-2, with D possibly being TRBD1 (5 bases). The CDR3 contains 13 residues. Trimming removed 6 bases at V and 8 bases at J, with 16 bases between. CDR3 DNA: TGTGCCAGCAGCCTTGGGGGGGGTAACGGCTACACCTTC. It codes for CASSLGGGNGYTF.

The genes are TRBV27 and TRBJ2-2; 8 bases line up with TRBD1. With 3 bases clipped from V and 5 bases from J, the junction kept 2 bases outside the gene matches. The CDR3 is 14 residues long. CDR1 is MNHEY and CDR2 is SMNVEV in the germline V gene (reference sequence). CDR3 loop: CASSLNRGTGELFF. The CDR3 DNA reads TGTGCCAGCAGTTTGAACAGGGGGACCGGGGAGCTGTTTTTT.

The rearrangement links TRBV7-2 to TRBJ1-5; weak D call: TRBD1 (6 bases). The CDR3 totals 16 residues. Trimming removed 3 bases from V and 6 bases from J, with 18 bases in between. Germline V CDR1 and CDR2: SGHTA, FQGNSA. The CDR3 coding sequence is TGTGCCAGCAGCTTGGGGCCGGGACAACCGGGTCAGCCCCAGCATTTT. Its protein is CASSLGPGQPGQPQHF.

The chain couples TRBV5-4 to TRBJ2-5; 7 nucleotides agree with TRBD1. Germline CDR1 is SGHNT and CDR2 is YYREEE (reference sequence). V trimming: 5 bases; J trimming: 5 bases; junction bases outside the gene matches: 6. This CDR3 is 13 amino acids long. DNA for the CDR3: TGTGCCAGCAGTGACAGGGTGGGCGAGACCCAGTACTTC. Residues: CASSDRVGETQYF.

This rearrangement joins TRBV28 to TRBJ1-1, with D perhaps TRBD1 (5 bases). CDR1 is MDHEN and CDR2 is SYDVKM in the germline V gene. The CDR3 runs to 14 residues. Deletions cut 3 bases from V and 5 bases from J, with 13 bases between. The CDR3 reads CASSLQGGRTEAFF. CDR3 in DNA: TGTGCCAGCAGTTTGCAGGGAGGGAGAACTGAAGCTTTCTTT.

In this sample, this clone turned up once. V usage is TRBV5-1 and J usage is TRBJ2-5, with D tentatively TRBD2 (5 bases). This CDR3 spans 15 amino acids. CDR1 SGHRS and CDR2 YFSETQ come from the germline V gene. V gave up 0 bases and J gave up 2 bases, with 11 bases separating them. In nucleotides, the CDR3 is TGCGCCAGCAGCTTGGCCGTAGGAGGTCAAGAGACCCAGTACTTC. Translation gives CASSLAVGGQETQYF.

On this clone itself: Distinct nucleotide sequences in the sample also encode this CDR3. V and J are TRBV5-1 and TRBJ2-3, with 7 bases identical to TRBD1. This CDR3 has 14 residues. Germline values: CDR1 SGHRS, CDR2 YFSETQ. J gave up 1 base and V 1 base, and 0 bases lay outside the gene matches. The CDR3 reads CASSLQGGTDTQYF. The CDR3 nucleotides are TGCGCCAGCAGCTTGCAGGGGGGCACAGATACGCAGTATTTT.

This clone was counted a single time. The chain employs TRBV12-3 or TRBV12-4 and TRBJ2-3; TRBD1 aligns across 7 bases. The CDR3 length is 13 residues. Losses at the gene ends were 6 bases for V and 6 bases for J; bases not matched to a gene: 6. The CDR3 region is CASRRQGDDTQYF. Written as DNA, the CDR3 is TGTGCCAGCAGGCGCCAGGGGGACGATACGCAGTATTTT.

In DNA form, the CDR3 reads TGTGCCAGCAGCGTAGATCAGGGGGGCTACGAGCAGTACTTC. Protein sequence: CASSVDQGGYEQYF. This chain connects TRBV9 to TRBJ2-7; weak D call: TRBD1 (7 bases). Trimming left V 0 bases short and J 3 bases short, with 10 bases between. CDR3 size: 14 residues. Germline loops: CDR1 SGDLS, CDR2 YYNGEE.

The CDR3 is CASSLPRTEIYGYTF. CDR3 in DNA: TGTGCCAGCAGTTTACCGCGGACAGAAATTTATGGCTACACCTTC. The chain links TRBV28 to TRBJ1-2; maybe TRBD1 (6 bases). Per the germline V gene, CDR1 is MDHEN and CDR2 is SYDVKM. Trimming took 2 bases from V and 5 from J, leaving 15 bases between them. The CDR3 is 15 amino acids.

The chain employs TRBV28 and TRBJ2-2, with 9 bases aligning to TRBD1. The germline CDR1 and CDR2 sequences are MDHEN and SYDVKM. Losses at the gene ends were 1 base for V and 5 bases for J; bases not matched to a gene: 8. This CDR3 comprises 17 residues. The CDR3 DNA reads as TGTGCCAGCAGTTTATCGGGGACAGGGAGGGTAACCGGGGAGCTGTTTTTT. As protein: CASSLSGTGRVTGELFF. The variable domain in full, with the rest retrieved from reference TRBV28 and TRBJ2-2, is DVKVTQSSRYLVKRTGEKVFLECVQDMDHENMFWYRQDPGLGLRLIYFSYDVKMKEKGDIPEGYSVSREKKERFSLILESASTNQTSMYLCASSLSGTGRVTGELFFGEGSRLTVL.

This clone was recorded once. The CDR3 region has the DNA TGTGCCAGCTCACCCCGGACAGGGGGGACTGAAGCTTTCTTT. Translated, it gives CASSPRTGGTEAFF. The V gene is TRBV18, the J gene TRBJ1-1, with TRBD1 identical over 10 bases. Germline CDR1 reads KGHSH; CDR2 reads LQKENI. After removal of 3 bases from V and 5 bases from J, the junction contained 3 bases not matched to a gene. CDR3 length: 14 amino acids. The variable domain in full, with the rest retrieved from reference TRBV18 and TRBJ1-1, is NAGVMQNPRHLVRRRGQEARLRCSPMKGHSHVYWYRQLPEEGLKFMVYLQKENIIDESGMPKERFSAEFPKEGPSILRIQQVVRGDSAAYFCASSPRTGGTEAFFGQGTRLTVV.

The V and J genes are TRBV10-3 and TRBJ2-3; 9 bases are a match to TRBD1. V dropped 6 bases and J dropped 4; count of bases not matched to a gene: 8. In germline, CDR1 is ENHRY, CDR2 SYGVKD. The CDR3 consists of 15 residues. CDR3 DNA sequence: TGTGCCATCAGCCGACAGGGGGTAACTTCAGATACGCAGTATTTT. Protein product: CAISRQGVTSDTQYF.

For the CDR3, the DNA is TGTGCCAGTAGTACGTCGGGGGGGTCAAACACCATATATTTT. This encodes CASSTSGGSNTIYF. The J gene is TRBJ1-3, the V gene TRBV19; weak D call: TRBD1 (5 bases). Trimming shortened V by 4 bases and J by 6 bases, and 13 bases separated the two germline ends. Germline CDR1 LNHDA, CDR2 SQIVND (reference sequence). The CDR3 has 14 residues. Full variable domain (remainder filled in from reference TRBV19 and TRBJ1-3): DGGITQSPKYLFRKEGQNVTLSCEQNLNHDAMYWYRQDPGQGLRLIYYSQIVNDFQKGDIAEGYSVSREKKESFPLTVTSAQKNPTAFYLCASSTSGGSNTIYFGEGSWLTVV.

V usage is TRBV30 and J usage is TRBJ1-1; no clear D gene. This CDR3 region has 14 residues. Germline V lookup: CDR1 GTSNPN, CDR2 SVGIG (reference sequence). The V end lost 7 bases, the J end lost 1 base, and 16 bases lay between the germline ends. CDR3 residues: CASLPPWRNTEAFF. CDR3 nucleotide sequence: TGTGCCTCCCTGCCTCCCTGGAGGAACACTGAAGCTTTCTTT.

This rearrangement joins TRBV9 to TRBJ1-5; no definite D call. CDR1 SGDLS and CDR2 YYNGEE come from the germline V gene. The V end was cut by 1 base, the J end by 6 bases, with 8 bases between. The CDR3 is 13 residues long. The CDR3 DNA reads as TGTGCCAGCAGCGTATATTCCGGTCAGCCCCAGCATTTT. It codes for CASSVYSGQPQHF.

This clone turned up a few times. V is TRBV27 and J is TRBJ2-6, with D hard to call. V lost 0 bases and J lost 0, with 12 bases in between. The CDR3 is 18 residues long. CDR1 and CDR2 (germline): MNHEY, SMNVEV (reference sequence). The CDR3, as DNA: TGTGCCAGCAGTTTATCTTATCTGCAGGACTCTGGGGCCAACGTCCTGACTTTC. It encodes CASSLSYLQDSGANVLTF.

This chain connects TRBV19 to TRBJ2-4; the D is unclear. The CDR3 sequence is 17 residues long. V shed 3 bases and J shed 0 bases, with 15 bases lying between them. Germline CDR1 LNHDA, CDR2 SQIVND (reference sequence). CDR3 protein: CASSMTDRGLAKNIQYF. In nucleotides, the CDR3 is TGTGCCAGTAGTATGACGGATAGAGGTCTAGCCAAAAACATTCAGTACTTC.

This chain joins TRBV5-4 and TRBJ2-2; 7 bases align to TRBD2. Germline V gene sequence: CDR1 SGHNT, CDR2 YYREEE (reference sequence). V was clipped by 3 bases and J by 4 bases; unmatched bases: 6. The CDR3 consists of 15 residues. The CDR3 nucleotides read TGTGCCAGCAGCTGGGGGGGTGGGAGCACCGGGGAGCTGTTTTTT. Protein sequence: CASSWGGGSTGELFF.

The rearrangement uses TRBV5-8 and TRBJ2-5; 8 bases map to TRBD2. Germline assignment: CDR1 SGHTS and CDR2 YDEGEE. The V segment lost 2 bases and the J segment 4 bases; nucleotides outside the gene matches: 4. The CDR3 covers 14 residues. CDR3 region: CASSLGTSRETQYF. DNA of the CDR3: TGTGCCAGCAGCTTAGGGACTAGTAGAGAGACCCAGTACTTC.